The 27 T cell receptor beta chains below were found in one sample sequenced in a study of T cells of healthy individuals. One entry per CDR3 protein results from TCRdb running MiXCR on the 5' RACE reads. This table holds around 100,000 distinct CDR3 sequences, approximately 18% found once. The source is a human donor in good health.

There are many counts of this clonotype. V is TRBV15 and J is TRBJ2-5; D not resolved. V dropped 0 bases and J dropped 4 bases, with 6 bases sitting between them. Germline V gene lookup returns CDR1 LNHNV and CDR2 YYDKDF (reference sequence). CDR3 length: 13 residues. The CDR3 DNA reads TGTGCCACCAGCAGAGATTTGGGAGAGACCCAGTACTTC. It yields the protein CATSRDLGETQYF. The whole variable domain, filled in from reference TRBV15 and TRBJ2-5, reads DAMVIQNPRYQVTQFGKPVTLSCSQTLNHNVMYWYQQKSSQAPKLLFHYYDKDFNNEADTPDNFQSRRPNTSFCFLDIRSPGLGDTAMYLCATSRDLGETQYFGPGTRLLVL.

The gene calls are TRBV4-3 and TRBJ1-1; the D is unclear. V was trimmed by 2 bases and J by 4 bases, leaving 11 bases between them. Germline V CDR1 and CDR2: LGHNA, YSLEER. The CDR3 sequence is 14 residues long. CDR3 protein: CASSQRGRGTEAFF. Here the CDR3 DNA reads TGCGCCAGCAGCCAAAGAGGACGAGGCACTGAAGCTTTCTTT.

This clonotype occurred a few times. The V call is TRBV20-1, the J call TRBJ1-1; D may be TRBD1 (5 bases). The CDR3 runs 13 residues. Germline CDR1 reads DFQATT; CDR2 reads SNEGSKA (reference sequence). V shed 3 bases and J shed 4 bases, with 12 bases lying between them. CDR3 amino acids: CSASWQGVTEAFF. CDR3 bases: TGCAGTGCTAGTTGGCAGGGTGTCACTGAAGCTTTCTTT.

In its sample, this clonotype was seen a few times. This chain connects TRBV5-1 to TRBJ2-5, with 10 bases lining up with TRBD2. J gave up 3 bases and V 2 bases, and 1 base lay outside the gene matches. CDR1 and CDR2 (germline): SGHRS, YFSETQ. There are 14 residues in the CDR3. CDR3 residues: CASSFTSGEETQYF. The CDR3 nucleotides read TGCGCCAGCAGCTTTACTAGCGGGGAAGAGACCCAGTACTTC.

J is TRBJ2-1 and V is TRBV5-6; D call uncertain. V lost 4 bases and J 5 bases, leaving 13 bases between the germline ends. This CDR3 comprises 14 residues. Germline values: CDR1 SGHDT, CDR2 YYEEEE. CDR3 nucleotides: TGTGCCAGCAGCACTTGGACCCGAGACAATGAGCAGTTCTTC. Its translation: CASSTWTRDNEQFF.

This rearrangement joins TRBV7-3 to TRBJ2-1; 13 bases fit TRBD2. The CDR3 totals 15 residues. V lost 4 bases and J lost 6; bases outside the gene matches: 3. Germline V lookup: CDR1 SGHTA, CDR2 FQGTGA. DNA of the CDR3: TGTGCCAGCAGCTCAAGACTAGCGGGGGGCAATGAGCAGTTCTTC. This sequence encodes CASSSRLAGGNEQFF.

This clonotype was detected a few times. The chain uses TRBV20-1 and TRBJ2-2; no definite D call. This CDR3 spans 13 amino acids. Germline V gives CDR1 DFQATT, CDR2 SNEGSKA (reference sequence). The V end lost 7 bases, the J end lost 1 base, and 10 bases lay between the germline ends. The CDR3, as DNA: TGCAGTGTTCTTGTCTGGAACACCGGGGAGCTGTTTTTT. Amino acids: CSVLVWNTGELFF.

This clonotype was seen a few times. This rearrangement joins TRBV29-1 to TRBJ2-1; 7 nucleotides agree with TRBD2. After removal of 7 bases from V and 7 bases from J, the junction contained 13 bases not matched to a gene. Germline V gene lookup returns CDR1 SQVTM and CDR2 ANQGSEA. This CDR3 is built from 14 residues. The DNA of the CDR3 is TGCAGCGCCCTGACTAGCTTGAGGTGGAATGAGCAGTTCTTC. Protein sequence: CSALTSLRWNEQFF.

This clonotype was counted between two and nine times. This rearrangement joins TRBV18 to TRBJ1-2, with D uncertain. The germline CDR1 and CDR2 sequences are KGHSH and LQKENI. CDR3 length: 13 residues. V was cut by 3 bases and J by 1 base, with 6 bases left in between. The CDR3 nucleotides are TGTGCCAGCTCACCGGACGGTAACTATGGCTACACCTTC. Its protein is CASSPDGNYGYTF.

This clonotype appeared many times. The chain is built from TRBV20-1 and TRBJ2-5, with a tentative D call TRBD2 (5 bases). CDR1 is DFQATT and CDR2 is SNEGSKA in the germline V gene (reference sequence). V lost 1 base and J 2 bases, leaving 8 bases between the germline ends. The CDR3 contains 13 residues. The CDR3 spells CSARGGIQETQYF. The CDR3 coding sequence is TGCAGTGCTAGAGGAGGGATACAAGAGACCCAGTACTTC.

In this sample, this clonotype turned up many times. The rearrangement links TRBV20-1 to TRBJ1-5; tentative D call: TRBD1 (5 bases). The V gene lost 6 bases and the J gene lost 7 bases, with 19 bases spanning the gap. The CDR3 contains 14 residues. Germline V gene sequence: CDR1 DFQATT, CDR2 SNEGSKA (reference sequence). The DNA for the CDR3 is TGCAGTGCCAACGCCCGGCGGGGGGTACAGCCCCAGCATTTT. Its protein is CSANARRGVQPQHF.

This clonotype was seen just once. This CDR3 reads CSAPGLGEQYF. The CDR3 DNA sequence: TGCAGTGCCCCGGGACTGGGCGAGCAGTACTTC. The gene calls are TRBV20-1 and TRBJ2-7; perhaps TRBD2 as D (6 bases). Germline values: CDR1 DFQATT, CDR2 SNEGSKA (reference sequence). The V end lost 6 bases, the J end lost 6 bases, and 12 bases lay between the germline ends. CDR3 size: 11 residues.

The CDR3 is CASSPAGGLNYGYTF. The CDR3 bases are TGCGCCAGCAGCCCGGCGGGGGGATTAAACTATGGCTACACCTTC. This chain links TRBV5-1 with TRBJ1-2; D possibly corresponds to TRBD1 (5 bases). This CDR3 spans 15 amino acids. Germline loops: CDR1 SGHRS, CDR2 YFSETQ. The germline V and J ends were trimmed by 4 bases and 2 bases, with 15 bases remaining between them.

The DNA of the CDR3 is TGCAGTGCTAGAGATCGGATGGTTGCAGATACGCAGTATTTT. Protein product: CSARDRMVADTQYF. The chain combines TRBV20-1 with TRBJ2-3, with D hard to call. Between the trimmed V and J ends, which lost 0 bases and 4 bases, there was a span of 11 bases. The CDR3 consists of 14 residues. Germline V lookup: CDR1 DFQATT, CDR2 SNEGSKA (reference sequence).

This clonotype was counted at least ten times. The chain employs TRBV20-1 and TRBJ2-7, with TRBD1 identical over 12 bases. The CDR3 consists of 15 residues. The germline CDR1 and CDR2 sequences are DFQATT and SNEGSKA (reference sequence). J lost 7 bases, V lost 1 base, and 8 bases had no gene match. CDR3: CSARVIGTGGGEQYF. DNA for the CDR3: TGCAGTGCTAGAGTAATCGGGACAGGGGGCGGGGAGCAGTACTTC.

The chain carries TRBV16 and TRBJ2-7; D is unclear. V gave up 2 bases and J gave up 4 bases, with 3 bases separating them. The CDR3 has 11 amino acids. Germline assignment: CDR1 KGHSY and CDR2 FQNENV. The CDR3 coding sequence is TGTGCCAGCAGCCAACGGTACGAGCAGTACTTC. Protein: CASSQRYEQYF. Full variable domain (missing parts from reference TRBV16 and TRBJ2-7): GEEVAQTPKHLVRGEGQKAKLYCAPIKGHSYVFWYQQVLKNEFKFLISFQNENVFDETGMPKERFSAKCLPNSPCSLEIQATKLEDSAVYFCASSQRYEQYFGPGTRLTVT.

This clonotype was recorded many times. Relative to the germline gene, one junction end is altered; a read error may explain this. The chain carries TRBV5-1 and TRBJ1-1; a weak D match, TRBD1 (5 bases). The CDR3 is 14 residues long. Germline V gives CDR1 SGHRS, CDR2 YFSETQ. CDR3 in amino acids: CASSLLGGNTEAFF. The CDR3 DNA follows: TGTGCCAGCAGTTTACTGGGGGGGAACACTGAAGCTTTCTTT.

At least ten counts were recorded for this clonotype. The chain is built from TRBV7-9 and TRBJ2-3, with D possibly matching TRBD1 (5 bases). V was trimmed by 0 bases and J by 2 bases, leaving 9 bases between them. CDR1 is SEHNR and CDR2 is FQNEAQ in the germline V gene (reference sequence). This CDR3 has 15 residues. The CDR3, as DNA: TGTGCCAGCAGCTTAGCGCTAGGGGACACAGATACGCAGTATTTT. Protein product: CASSLALGDTDTQYF.

A few counts support this clonotype. The V call is TRBV29-1, the J call TRBJ2-4; 10 bases match TRBD1. The CDR3 length is 12 residues. The junction had 3 bases not matched to a gene; V was cut back by 7 bases and J by 6 bases. Looked up from germline, CDR1 is SQVTM and CDR2 is ANQGSEA. In nucleotides, the CDR3 is TGCAGCGCTGGACAGGGGGGAAACATTCAGTACTTC. Protein sequence: CSAGQGGNIQYF.

This clonotype was picked up a small number of times. The V gene is TRBV20-1, the J gene TRBJ2-1; perhaps TRBD2 as D (6 bases). The germline CDR1 and CDR2 sequences are DFQATT and SNEGSKA (reference sequence). Trimming took 0 bases from V and 9 from J, leaving 12 bases between them. CDR3 size: 13 residues. The CDR3 bases are TGCAGTGCTAGAGAGGGAGGTCGGGGTGAGCAGTTCTTC. Translating it yields CSAREGGRGEQFF.

In DNA, the CDR3 is TGTGCCAGCAGCCTCGGACAGGCAGTGGCACCCCTCCACTTT. Its protein product is CASSLGQAVAPLHF. The chain uses TRBV3-1 and TRBJ1-6; 7 nucleotides agree with TRBD1. Trimming removed 4 bases from V and 11 bases from J; junction bases left unmatched: 8. Germline values: CDR1 LGHDT, CDR2 YNNKEL (reference sequence). This CDR3 has 14 amino acids.

This chain links TRBV24-1 with TRBJ2-3; the match to TRBD2 covers 7 bases. The CDR3 contains 13 residues. CDR1 and CDR2 from the germline V gene are KGHDR and SFDVKD. V lost 9 bases to trimming and J lost 4 bases; unmatched junction nucleotides: 6. CDR3 bases: TGTGCCACCCGAGGGGAGGGGTCAGATACGCAGTATTTT. This sequence encodes CATRGEGSDTQYF.

The chain uses TRBV7-9 and TRBJ2-2; D uncertain. The CDR3 covers 14 residues. Germline V gives CDR1 SEHNR, CDR2 FQNEAQ (reference sequence). V dropped 7 bases and J dropped 2 bases, with 11 bases sitting between them. CDR3 region: CASKTGGNTGELFF. The CDR3 region has the DNA TGTGCCAGCAAGACGGGCGGAAACACCGGGGAGCTGTTTTTT.

Only a few counts were recorded for this clonotype. The V gene is TRBV4-1, the J gene TRBJ1-5; 8 bases map to TRBD1. V lost 4 bases and J lost 7; bases outside the gene matches: 6. CDR3 size: 14 residues. Germline-derived CDR1 and CDR2 are MGHRA and YSYEKL. CDR3 sequence: CASSPDRVGQPQHF. CDR3 coding DNA: TGCGCCAGCAGCCCGGACAGGGTAGGGCAGCCCCAGCATTTT.

The rearrangement uses TRBV12-3 or TRBV12-4 and TRBJ1-2, with TRBD1 matching over 11 bases. V trimming: 8 bases; J trimming: 7 bases; junction bases outside the gene matches: 9. The CDR3 covers 14 residues. The CDR3 loop is CASARPGQGVGYTF. Here the CDR3 DNA reads TGTGCCAGCGCCCGGCCGGGACAGGGGGTTGGCTACACCTTC.

The rearrangement uses TRBV27 and TRBJ2-2, with D unresolved. V lost 3 bases and J 1 base, leaving 3 bases between the germline ends. Germline CDR1 and CDR2: MNHEY and SMNVEV (reference sequence). The CDR3 has 13 amino acids. CDR3 region: CASSFRNTGELFF. As DNA, the CDR3 is TGTGCCAGCAGTTTCAGGAACACCGGGGAGCTGTTTTTT.

The rearrangement joins TRBV5-8 to TRBJ2-7; no clear D gene. The V gene's germline CDR1 is SGHTS and CDR2 YDEGEE. The CDR3 spans 13 residues. Trimming stripped 0 bases from V and 3 bases from J, with 7 bases between. This chain's CDR3 is CASSLDASYEQYF. The CDR3 coding sequence is TGTGCCAGCAGCTTGGATGCCAGCTACGAGCAGTACTTC. Combining the CDR3 with reference TRBV5-8 and TRBJ2-7 gives the whole variable domain EAGVTQSPTHLIKTRGQQATLRCSPISGHTSVYWYQQALGLGLQFLLWYDEGEERNRGNFPPRFSGRQFPNYSSELNVNALELEDSALYLCASSLDASYEQYFGPGTRLTVT.